This TCR beta chain emerged from a study of T-cell reconstitution after alpha-beta-depleted transplantation in children. Study findings and constraints: Several hundred expanded graft clones reportedly were the source of alpha-beta T cells about two months after transplant. Newly made T cells mostly supplied T-cell counts and diversity one year after transplant. Some patients' high day-60 TCRbeta diversity was traced to surviving recipient T cells and thymic progenitors.

During its preparation, the TCRbeta library received unique molecular identifiers. Using its own MiXCR run on the PCR reads, TCRdb lists one record per CDR3 protein. The table includes around 94,000 distinct CDR3 sequences, around 5.9% detected once. Trimming removed 11 bases from V and 5 bases from J; junction bases left unmatched: 14. CDR1 is SEHNR, CDR2 FQNEAQ, per germline (reference sequence). This CDR3 has 15 residues. This clonotype was observed a handful of times. Its target is unknown. This TCR was recovered from a female patient aged 2 to 10 who had a stem cell transplant for Fanconi anemia, so the T cells may come from the graft donor. The chain couples TRBV7-9 to TRBJ2-1; 8 bases are shared with TRBD1. Specimen: PBMCs, mostly from graft donor cells, collected 60 days after TCRalphabeta/CD19-depleted stem cell transplant. CDR3 amino acids: CADTPRTGPNNEQFF. Here the CDR3 DNA reads TGTGCCGATACTCCAAGGACAGGGCCCAACAATGAGCAGTTCTTC. Full variable domain (outside the CDR3, taken from reference TRBV7-9 and TRBJ2-1): DTGVSQNPRHKITKRGQNVTFRCDPISEHNRLYWYRQTLGQGPEFLTYFQNEAQLEKSRLLSDRFSAERPKGSFSTLEIQRTEQGDSAMYLCADTPRTGPNNEQFFGPGTRLTVL.